This T cell receptor beta chain was profiled in a study of blood T cells in healthy people across ages. About the study: Per every two T cells, about one barcoded beta molecule was captured by template switching.

Findings and limits, study-wide: Samples with more naive T cells showed higher observed beta diversity.

From germline, CDR1 is LNHDA and CDR2 SQIVND (reference sequence). CDR3 length equals 14 residues. A second roughly 7 to 11 cycle PCR used barcoded and J-beta primers. Through a template-switch adaptor with 12 random nucleotides, each cDNA molecule received a tag. One entry per CDR3 protein results from TCRdb running MiXCR on the 5' RACE reads. In the table there are 850,000 to 1,100,000 distinct CDR3 sequences, roughly two fifths of which are singletons. Notes on this clonotype: Its cognate antigen is unknown.

The chain carries TRBV19 and TRBJ2-5; D unresolved. The end of the DNA aligns better with TRBJ2-1, so the J call may be wrong. This sequence was found in a man aged 18-30 years in good health. The sequencing sample was made of blood. The CDR3 region is CASSIGVAAETQFF. The CDR3 nucleotides are TGTGCCAGTAGTATCGGAGTAGCAGCAGAGACCCAGTTCTTC.